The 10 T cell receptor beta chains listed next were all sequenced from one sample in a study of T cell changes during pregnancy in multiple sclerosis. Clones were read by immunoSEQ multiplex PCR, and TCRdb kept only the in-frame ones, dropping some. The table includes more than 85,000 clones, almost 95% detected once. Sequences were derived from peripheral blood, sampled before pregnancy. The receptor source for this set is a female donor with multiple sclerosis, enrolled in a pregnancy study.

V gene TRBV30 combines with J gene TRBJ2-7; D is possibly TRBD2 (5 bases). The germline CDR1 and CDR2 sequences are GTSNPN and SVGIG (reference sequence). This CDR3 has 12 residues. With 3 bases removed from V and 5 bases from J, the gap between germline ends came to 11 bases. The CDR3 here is CAWRRAQDEQYF. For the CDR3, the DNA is TGTGCCTGGAGGAGGGCGCAAGACGAGCAGTACTTC. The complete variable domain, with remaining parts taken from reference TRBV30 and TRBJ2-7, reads SQTIHQWPATLVQPVGSPLSLECTVEGTSNPNLYWYRQAAGRGLQLLFYSVGIGQISSEVPQNLSASRPQDRQFILSSKKLLLSDSGFYLCAWRRAQDEQYFGPGTRLTVT.

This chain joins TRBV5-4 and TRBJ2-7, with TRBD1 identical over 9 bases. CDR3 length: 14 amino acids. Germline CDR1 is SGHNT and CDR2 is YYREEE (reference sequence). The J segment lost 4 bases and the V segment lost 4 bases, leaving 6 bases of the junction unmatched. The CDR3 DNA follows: TGTGCCAGCAGCCTTACGACAGGGGGTTACGAGCAGTACTTC. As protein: CASSLTTGGYEQYF.

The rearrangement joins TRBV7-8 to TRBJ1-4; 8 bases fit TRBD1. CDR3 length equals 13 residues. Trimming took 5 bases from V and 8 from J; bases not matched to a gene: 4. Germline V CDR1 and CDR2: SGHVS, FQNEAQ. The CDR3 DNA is TGTGCCAGCAGCCCGTGGACAGGGGAAAAACTGTTTTTT. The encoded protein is CASSPWTGEKLFF.

DNA of the CDR3: TGTGCCAGCAGGCCGACAGGCGGCAATCAGCCCCAGCATTTT. It specifies CASRPTGGNQPQHF. The V gene is TRBV7-9, the J gene TRBJ1-5, with D possibly being TRBD1 (6 bases). Germline values: CDR1 SEHNR, CDR2 FQNEAQ (reference sequence). Trimming took off 6 bases at V and 2 bases at J, with 11 bases between the two ends. The CDR3 runs 14 residues.

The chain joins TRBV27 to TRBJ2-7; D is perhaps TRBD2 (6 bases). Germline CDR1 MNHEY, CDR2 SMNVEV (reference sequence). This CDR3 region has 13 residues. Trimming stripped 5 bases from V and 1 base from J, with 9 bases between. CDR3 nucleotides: TGTGCCAGCAGTCCGCGGGGTTCCTACGAGCAGTACTTC. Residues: CASSPRGSYEQYF.

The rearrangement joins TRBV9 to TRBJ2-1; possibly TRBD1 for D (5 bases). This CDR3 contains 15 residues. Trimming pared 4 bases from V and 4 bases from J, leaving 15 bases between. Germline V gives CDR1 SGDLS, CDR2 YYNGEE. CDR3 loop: CASSPRETVYNEQFF. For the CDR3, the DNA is TGTGCCAGCAGCCCGCGCGAGACAGTATACAATGAGCAGTTCTTC.

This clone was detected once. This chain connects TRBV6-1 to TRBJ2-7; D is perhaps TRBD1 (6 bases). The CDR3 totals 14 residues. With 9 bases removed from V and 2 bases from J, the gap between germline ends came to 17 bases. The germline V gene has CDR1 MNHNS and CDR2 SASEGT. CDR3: CASKRVQGTYEQYF. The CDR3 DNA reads TGTGCCAGTAAGAGAGTACAGGGAACCTACGAGCAGTACTTC.

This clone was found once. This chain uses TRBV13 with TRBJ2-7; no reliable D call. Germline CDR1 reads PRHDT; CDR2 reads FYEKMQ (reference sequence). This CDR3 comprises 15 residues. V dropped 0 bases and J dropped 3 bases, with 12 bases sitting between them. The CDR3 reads CASSLGGQISYEQYF. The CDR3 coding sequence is TGTGCCAGCAGCTTAGGTGGGCAGATTAGCTACGAGCAGTACTTC.

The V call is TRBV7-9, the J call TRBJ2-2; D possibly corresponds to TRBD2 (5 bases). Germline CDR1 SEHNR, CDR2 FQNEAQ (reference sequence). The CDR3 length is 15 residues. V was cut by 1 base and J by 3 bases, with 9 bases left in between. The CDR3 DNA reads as TGTGCCAGCAGCTTAGTCGGGGTACACACCGGGGAGCTGTTTTTT. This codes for CASSLVGVHTGELFF.

The CDR3 DNA is TGTGCCAGCTCATTCGACTATAACACCGGGGAGCTGTTTTTT. Translated, it gives CASSFDYNTGELFF. The chain is built from TRBV18 and TRBJ2-2, with D possibly being TRBD2 (5 bases). Germline CDR1 and CDR2: KGHSH and LQKENI. V was cut by 5 bases and J by 2 bases, with 9 bases left in between. This CDR3 comprises 14 residues.